The 10 T cell receptor beta chains below were found in one sample sequenced in a study of T cell repertoires in cytomegalovirus infection (dated by TCRdb to between 2018 and 2020). These receptors have no known antigen. Reading the label with the study, this specimen's treatment or condition is: in vitro stimulation with specific CMV peptide epitopes to enrich CMV-specific T cells. Sequenced on an Illumina HiSeq 1500. TCRdb reran the public reads through fastp at Q25 and MiXCR, keeping productive beta chains. Merged by CDR3 protein, the rows form single entries marked with the most common genes and DNA. In all, the sample holds approximately 110,000 distinct CDR3 sequences, and over 25% of those were seen once. Of the sample, 40% to 45% is held by the ten largest clones. Here the sequenced sample was CD8+ T cells from cultured PBMCs, taken from culture after CMV antigen stimulation. The receptors shown here come from a human donor in good health (CMV status not recorded). Some clones in this sample may be carry-over from other donors' samples.

The rearrangement links TRBV6-6 to TRBJ1-5; D unclear. Germline assignment: CDR1 MNHNY and CDR2 SVGAGI (reference sequence). Trimming removed 0 bases from V and 8 bases from J, with 14 bases in between. This CDR3 spans 15 amino acids. The CDR3 here is CASSYSPSAKEPQHF. As DNA, the CDR3 is TGTGCCAGCAGTTACTCTCCGTCCGCGAAGGAGCCCCAGCATTTT.

The chain has TRBV9 and TRBJ2-2; the D gene is possibly TRBD2 (6 bases). The CDR3 is made up of 16 amino acids. V lost 3 bases, J lost 2 bases, and 14 bases lay in between. Germline V gene lookup returns CDR1 SGDLS and CDR2 YYNGEE. The CDR3 sequence: CASSAYLGGNTGELFF. CDR3 coding DNA: TGTGCCAGCAGCGCATACTTGGGGGGAAACACCGGGGAGCTGTTTTTT.

The sample holds a few counts of this clonotype. This chain joins TRBV11-2 and TRBJ1-3, with 9 bases lining up with TRBD1. Germline V gives CDR1 SGHAT, CDR2 FQNNGV. This CDR3 has 18 residues. V trimming: 8 bases; J trimming: 4 bases; junction bases outside the gene matches: 18. The CDR3 spells CASGSQAGTGLYGNTIYF. The CDR3 nucleotides are TGTGCCAGCGGCTCTCAAGCCGGGACAGGGTTATACGGAAACACCATATATTTT.

This clonotype was counted at least ten times. The chain combines TRBV20-1 with TRBJ2-5, with 14 bases fitting TRBD2. CDR1 DFQATT and CDR2 SNEGSKA come from the germline V gene (reference sequence). CDR3 length: 15 residues. V shed 1 base, J shed 5 bases, and the junction held 3 bases outside the gene matches. In nucleotides, the CDR3 is TGCAGTGCTAGAGGGACTAGCGGGGGGCACGAGACCCAGTACTTC. This encodes CSARGTSGGHETQYF.

This clonotype was counted a few times. V is TRBV6-5 and J is TRBJ2-1, with a weak D call TRBD2 (5 bases). V dropped 2 bases and J dropped 3 bases, with 5 bases sitting between them. The CDR3 is made up of 13 amino acids. CDR1 is MNHEY and CDR2 is SVGAGI in the germline V gene. This chain's CDR3 is CASSYRDYNEQFF. CDR3 sequence (DNA): TGTGCCAGCAGTTACCGGGACTACAATGAGCAGTTCTTC.

This clonotype was seen only a few times. The V and J genes are TRBV4-3 and TRBJ2-7; 7 nucleotides match TRBD1. J lost 7 bases, V lost 3 bases, and 6 bases had no gene match. This CDR3 is 13 amino acids long. The germline V gene has CDR1 LGHNA and CDR2 YSLEER. This chain's CDR3 is CASSQMTGQEQYF. Here the CDR3 DNA reads TGCGCCAGCAGCCAGATGACAGGGCAGGAGCAGTACTTC.

The chain joins TRBV20-1 to TRBJ2-1, with D possibly being TRBD1 (6 bases). Germline V gene lookup returns CDR1 DFQATT and CDR2 SNEGSKA (reference sequence). The CDR3 consists of 14 residues. Deletions cut 0 bases from V and 8 bases from J, with 14 bases between. The CDR3 protein is CSARDPNRADEQFF. For the CDR3, the DNA is TGCAGTGCTAGAGATCCCAACAGGGCGGATGAGCAGTTCTTC.

This clonotype occurred a few times. The chain links TRBV4-3 to TRBJ2-6, with TRBD1 matching 12 bases. V lost 4 bases to trimming and J lost 4 bases; unmatched junction nucleotides: 8. Germline lookup yields CDR1 LGHNA and CDR2 YSLEER. This CDR3 has 18 amino acids. This CDR3 is CASSPGQGAKSGANVLTF. In DNA, the CDR3 is TGCGCCAGCAGCCCGGGACAGGGGGCTAAGTCCGGGGCCAACGTCCTGACTTTC.

This clonotype was detected only a few times. The rearrangement links TRBV14 to TRBJ2-7, with 7 positions matching TRBD2. CDR3 length: 14 residues. Trimming cost V 5 bases and J 2 bases; bases outside gene matches: 6. The germline V gene has CDR1 SGHDN and CDR2 FVKESK. CDR3 DNA: TGTGCCAGCAGCAACTGGGGGGGACCCTACGAGCAGTACTTC. It encodes CASSNWGGPYEQYF.

The chain combines TRBV7-6 with TRBJ1-6, with a weak D call TRBD1 (6 bases). CDR1 SGHVS and CDR2 FNYEAQ come from the germline V gene. V dropped 5 bases and J dropped 7 bases, with 18 bases sitting between them. The CDR3 has 16 amino acids. CDR3 region: CASSQVAGAVNSPLHF. The CDR3 DNA reads TGTGCCAGCAGCCAAGTTGCGGGGGCGGTGAATTCACCCCTCCACTTT.